The 13 T cell receptor beta chains listed next were all sequenced from one sample in a study of a mutant IDH1 vaccine in newly diagnosed glioma. Their cognate antigens are unknown. Regarding time point: week 23, last vaccination. Doses consisted of 300 ug of mutant IDH1 20-mer peptide each, paired with topical imiquimod. Clones were read by immunoSEQ multiplex PCR, and TCRdb kept only the in-frame ones, dropping some. The data show 35,000 to 50,000 clones, with 75% to 95% seen just once and 3% to 4.5% held by the top ten. The sample in question was PBMCs, obtained from a glioma patient whose treatment included an IDH1 peptide vaccine. These receptors originate from a man aged 50 to 59 with glioma.

The V and J genes are TRBV29-1 and TRBJ2-1; D is undetermined. V lost 3 bases and J lost 2, with 11 bases in between. The CDR3 is made up of 14 amino acids. Germline assignment: CDR1 SQVTM and CDR2 ANQGSEA. DNA for the CDR3: TGCAGCGTTGACCCCAGGTCCACCTACAATGAGCAGTTCTTC. Translated, it gives CSVDPRSTYNEQFF.

The chain combines TRBV4-1 with TRBJ2-5; D remains unclear. The germline V gene has CDR1 MGHRA and CDR2 YSYEKL. CDR3 length equals 13 residues. Trimming removed 3 bases from V and 5 bases from J, with 10 bases in between. CDR3 DNA sequence: TGCGCCAGCAGCCATTCCAATCGGGAGACCCAGTACTTC. This sequence encodes CASSHSNRETQYF.

The chain uses TRBV11-2 and TRBJ2-3; 9 bases are shared with TRBD1. Looked up from germline, CDR1 is SGHAT and CDR2 is FQNNGV. CDR3 size: 15 residues. The V and J ends lost 1 base and 1 base, in that order; junction bases with no gene match: 0. CDR3 in DNA: TGTGCCAGCAGCTTAGGACAGGGGGGCACAGATACGCAGTATTTT. Protein: CASSLGQGGTDTQYF. Variable domain in full (rest from reference TRBV11-2 and TRBJ2-3): EAGVAQSPRYKIIEKRQSVAFWCNPISGHATLYWYQQILGQGPKLLIQFQNNGVVDDSQLPKDRFSAERLKGVDSTLKIQPAKLEDSAVYLCASSLGQGGTDTQYFGPGTRLTVL.

V is TRBV7-6 and J is TRBJ2-1; D perhaps matches TRBD2 (5 bases). Deletions cut 5 bases from V and 8 bases from J, with 19 bases between. The CDR3 consists of 15 residues. Germline V gives CDR1 SGHVS, CDR2 FNYEAQ. DNA of the CDR3: TGTGCCAGCAGCCCTTATGAGGGAGTGGACTATGAGCAGTTCTTC. Protein product: CASSPYEGVDYEQFF.

V gene TRBV6-6 combines with J gene TRBJ2-5; 8 bases fit TRBD1. Germline V lookup: CDR1 MNHNY, CDR2 SVGAGI (reference sequence). V gave up 6 bases and J gave up 2 bases; unmatched junction bases: 11. The CDR3 sequence is 16 residues long. The CDR3 region is CASRSRANRGQETQYF. CDR3 nucleotide sequence: TGTGCCAGCAGAAGCCGGGCAAACAGGGGGCAAGAGACCCAGTACTTC.

J is TRBJ2-1 and V is TRBV10-1, with 11 bases fitting TRBD2. In germline, CDR1 is WNHNN, CDR2 SYGVQD (reference sequence). There are 15 residues in the CDR3. The V segment lost 1 base and the J segment 7 bases; nucleotides outside the gene matches: 3. CDR3 residues: CASSELAGGLNEQFF. The DNA of the CDR3 is TGCGCCAGCAGTGAGTTAGCGGGAGGGCTGAATGAGCAGTTCTTC.

The rearrangement uses TRBV28 and TRBJ1-2; TRBD1 matches at 11 bases. Trimming removed 7 bases from V and 6 bases from J; junction bases left unmatched: 7. In germline, CDR1 is MDHEN, CDR2 SYDVKM. The CDR3 loop spans 14 amino acids. As DNA, the CDR3 is TGTGCCAGCACGAAACCGGGACAGGGGGATGGCTACACCTTC. Protein sequence: CASTKPGQGDGYTF.

This chain connects TRBV21-1 to TRBJ2-7; the table's D gene call, TRBD2, was not cross checked with the DNA. TRBV21-1 is termed a pseudogene. This CDR3 region has 15 residues. This chain's CDR3 is CASSFQTRFLYEQYF. CDR3 sequence (DNA): TGTGCCAGCAGCTTTCAGACTAGATTTCTGTACGAGCAGTACTTC.

The genes are TRBV7-9 and TRBJ2-7; D is perhaps TRBD1 (5 bases). The CDR3 totals 17 residues. Germline CDR1 and CDR2: SEHNR and FQNEAQ (reference sequence). The germline V and J ends were trimmed by 5 bases and 2 bases, with 22 bases remaining between them. The CDR3: CASSHRSKGSGTYEQYF. The CDR3 coding sequence is TGTGCCAGCAGCCACCGCTCCAAAGGGTCAGGGACCTACGAGCAGTACTTC.

V gene TRBV13 combines with J gene TRBJ2-7; tentative D call: TRBD2 (5 bases). Germline CDR1 PRHDT, CDR2 FYEKMQ (reference sequence). This CDR3 has 15 residues. Trimming took 1 base from V and 4 from J, leaving 14 bases between them. The CDR3 loop is CASSLVAGKGYEQYF. For the CDR3, the DNA is TGTGCCAGCAGCTTAGTGGCCGGGAAGGGATACGAGCAGTACTTC.

V gene TRBV2 combines with J gene TRBJ1-3; no definite D call. V was pared by 3 bases and J by 4 bases, with 10 bases between. The CDR3 spans 14 residues. CDR1 is SNHLY, CDR2 FYNNEI, per germline. CDR3: CASSEGRIGNTIYF. The DNA for the CDR3 is TGTGCCAGCAGTGAGGGCCGAATAGGAAACACCATATATTTT.

This clone occurred once. CDR3 sequence (DNA): TGCGCCAGCAGCTTGACCTTTACTAATGAAAAACTGTTTTTT. Translating it yields CASSLTFTNEKLFF. The chain has TRBV5-1 and TRBJ1-4; no clear D. CDR1 is SGHRS and CDR2 is YFSETQ in the germline V gene. The ends were cut back, 1 base at V and 2 bases at J, with 6 bases in the middle. The CDR3 covers 14 residues.

The chain uses TRBV29-1 and TRBJ1-2; D uncertain. V was shortened by 8 bases and J by 0 bases, with 10 bases between the two germline ends. Germline CDR1 reads SQVTM; CDR2 reads ANQGSEA. The CDR3 consists of 12 residues. The DNA of the CDR3 is TGCAGCCTTATTACAGCTAACTATGGCTACACCTTC. Translation: CSLITANYGYTF.